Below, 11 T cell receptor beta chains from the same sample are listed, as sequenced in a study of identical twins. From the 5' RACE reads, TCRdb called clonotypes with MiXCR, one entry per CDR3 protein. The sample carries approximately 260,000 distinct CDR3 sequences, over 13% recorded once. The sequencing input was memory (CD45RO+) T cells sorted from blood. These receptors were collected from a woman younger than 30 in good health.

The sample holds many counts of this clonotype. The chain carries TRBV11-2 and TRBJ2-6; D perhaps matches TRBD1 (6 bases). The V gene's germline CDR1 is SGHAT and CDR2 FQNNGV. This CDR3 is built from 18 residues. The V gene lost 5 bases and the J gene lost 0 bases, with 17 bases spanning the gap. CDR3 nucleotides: TGTGCCAGCAGCCGCAATCCGGGACACTCCTCTGGGGCCAACGTCCTGACTTTC. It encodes CASSRNPGHSSGANVLTF.

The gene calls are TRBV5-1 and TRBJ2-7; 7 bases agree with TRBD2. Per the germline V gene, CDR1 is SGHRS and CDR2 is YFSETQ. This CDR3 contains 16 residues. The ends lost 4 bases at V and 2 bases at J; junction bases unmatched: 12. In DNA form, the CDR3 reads TGCGCCAGCAGCCCATACCCTAGCGGACTAACCTACGAGCAGTACTTC. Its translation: CASSPYPSGLTYEQYF.

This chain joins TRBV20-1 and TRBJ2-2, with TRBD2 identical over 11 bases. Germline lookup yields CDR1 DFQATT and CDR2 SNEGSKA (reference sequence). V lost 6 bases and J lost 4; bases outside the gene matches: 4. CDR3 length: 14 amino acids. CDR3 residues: CSAQLAGGTGELFF. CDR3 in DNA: TGCAGTGCCCAGCTAGCGGGAGGCACCGGGGAGCTGTTTTTT.

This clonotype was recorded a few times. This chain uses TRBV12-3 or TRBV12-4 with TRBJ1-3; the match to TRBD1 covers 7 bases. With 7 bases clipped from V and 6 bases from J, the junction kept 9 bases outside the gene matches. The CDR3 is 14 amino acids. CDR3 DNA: TGTGCCAGCAAACACCCGGGACAGAAAAACACCATATATTTT. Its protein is CASKHPGQKNTIYF.

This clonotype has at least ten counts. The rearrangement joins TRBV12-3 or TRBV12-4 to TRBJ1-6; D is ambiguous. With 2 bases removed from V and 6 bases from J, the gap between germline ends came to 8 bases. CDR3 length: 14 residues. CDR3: CASSLRGSNSPLHF. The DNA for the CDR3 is TGTGCCAGCAGTTTACGGGGATCTAATTCACCCCTCCACTTT.

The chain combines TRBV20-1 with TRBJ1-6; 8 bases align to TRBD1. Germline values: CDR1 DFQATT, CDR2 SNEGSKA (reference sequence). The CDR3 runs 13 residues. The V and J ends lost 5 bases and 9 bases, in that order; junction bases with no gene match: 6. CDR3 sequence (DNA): TGCAGTGCTCCCGGACAGGGAAGTTCACCCCTCCACTTT. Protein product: CSAPGQGSSPLHF.

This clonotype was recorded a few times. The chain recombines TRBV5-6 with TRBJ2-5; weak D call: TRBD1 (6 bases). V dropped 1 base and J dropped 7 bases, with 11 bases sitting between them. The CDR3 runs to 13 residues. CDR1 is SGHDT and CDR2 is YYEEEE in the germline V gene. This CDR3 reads CASSLLRGGTQYF. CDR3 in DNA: TGTGCCAGCAGCTTGCTACGAGGGGGGACCCAGTACTTC.

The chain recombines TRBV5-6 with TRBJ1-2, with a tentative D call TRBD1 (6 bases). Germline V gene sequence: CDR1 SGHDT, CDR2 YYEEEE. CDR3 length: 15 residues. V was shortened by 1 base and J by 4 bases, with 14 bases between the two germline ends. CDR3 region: CASSLFQGIIYGYTF. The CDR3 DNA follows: TGTGCCAGCAGCTTGTTTCAGGGGATCATCTATGGCTACACCTTC.

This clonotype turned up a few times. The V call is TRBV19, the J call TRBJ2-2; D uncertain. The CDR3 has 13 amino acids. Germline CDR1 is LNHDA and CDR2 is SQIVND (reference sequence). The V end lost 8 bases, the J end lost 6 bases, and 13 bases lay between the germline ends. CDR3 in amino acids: CASASTGPGELFF. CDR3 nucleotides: TGTGCCAGTGCTTCAACTGGCCCCGGGGAGCTGTTTTTT.

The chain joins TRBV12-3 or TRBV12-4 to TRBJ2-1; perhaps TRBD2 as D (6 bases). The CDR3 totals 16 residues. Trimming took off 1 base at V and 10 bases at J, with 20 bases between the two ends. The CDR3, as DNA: TGTGCCAGCAGTTTAGTAGAGCCAATCGGGAGAGGGGAGCAGTTCTTC. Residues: CASSLVEPIGRGEQFF.

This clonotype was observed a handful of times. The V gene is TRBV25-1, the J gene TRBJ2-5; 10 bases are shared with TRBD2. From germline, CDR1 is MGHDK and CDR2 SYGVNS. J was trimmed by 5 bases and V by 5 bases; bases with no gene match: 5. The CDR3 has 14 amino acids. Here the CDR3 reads CASSPSGGIETQYF. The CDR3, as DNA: TGTGCCAGCAGTCCTAGCGGGGGTATCGAGACCCAGTACTTC.